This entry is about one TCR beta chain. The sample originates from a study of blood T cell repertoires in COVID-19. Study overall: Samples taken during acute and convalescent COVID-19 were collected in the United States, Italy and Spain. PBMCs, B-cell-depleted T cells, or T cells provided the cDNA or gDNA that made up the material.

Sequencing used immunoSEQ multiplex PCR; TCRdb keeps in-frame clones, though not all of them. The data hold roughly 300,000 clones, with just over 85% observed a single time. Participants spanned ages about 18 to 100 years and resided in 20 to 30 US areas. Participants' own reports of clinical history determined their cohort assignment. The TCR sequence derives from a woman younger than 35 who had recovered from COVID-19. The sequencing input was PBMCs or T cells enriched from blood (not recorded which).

The CDR3 protein is CASSPGAFLGNEQFF. The CDR3 DNA reads TGTGCCAGCAGCCCAGGGGCATTCCTGGGCAATGAGCAGTTCTTC. The chain couples TRBV6-5 to TRBJ2-1; a possible D gene is TRBD1 (6 bases). V was pared by 6 bases and J by 6 bases, with 18 bases between. There are 15 residues in the CDR3. CDR1 is MNHEY, CDR2 SVGAGI, per germline.